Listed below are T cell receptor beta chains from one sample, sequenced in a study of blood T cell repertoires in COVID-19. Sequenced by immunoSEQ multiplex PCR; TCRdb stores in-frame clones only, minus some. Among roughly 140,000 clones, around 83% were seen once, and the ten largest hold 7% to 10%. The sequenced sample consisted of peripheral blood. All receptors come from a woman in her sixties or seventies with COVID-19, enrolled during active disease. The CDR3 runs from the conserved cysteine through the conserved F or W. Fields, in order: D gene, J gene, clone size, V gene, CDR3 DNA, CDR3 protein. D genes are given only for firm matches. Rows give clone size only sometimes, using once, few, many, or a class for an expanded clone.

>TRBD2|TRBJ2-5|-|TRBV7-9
TGTGCCAGCAGCTCCCTGGGACTAGCGGACCAAGAGACCCAGTACTTC
CASSSLGLADQETQYF
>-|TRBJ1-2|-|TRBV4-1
TGCGCCAGCAGCCAAGAGCTTACTCATGGCTACACCTTC
CASSQELTHGYTF
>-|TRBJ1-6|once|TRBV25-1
TGTGCCAGCAGTCTGGGCACAGCTAATTCACCCCTCCACTTT
CASSLGTANSPLHF
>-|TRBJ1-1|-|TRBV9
TGTGCCAGCAGCGTAGGGGGGGAATTCACTGAAGCTTTCTTT
CASSVGGEFTEAFF
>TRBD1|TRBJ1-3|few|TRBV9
TGTGCCAGCAGCGCTACAGAAATGGGAACAGGGGACTCTGGAAACACCATATATTTT
CASSATEMGTGDSGNTIYF
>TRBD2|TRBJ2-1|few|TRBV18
TGTGCCAGCTCACCACCACTAGCGGGAGGAAATGAGCAGTTCTTC
CASSPPLAGGNEQFF
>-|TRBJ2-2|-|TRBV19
TGTGCCAGTAGACAGGGTGTCGGGGAGCTGTTTTTT
CASRQGVGELFF
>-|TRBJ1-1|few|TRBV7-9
TGTGCCAGCAGCCTCGGAGTTGCAGCTTTCTTT
CASSLGVAAFF
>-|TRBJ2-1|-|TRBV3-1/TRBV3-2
TGTGCCAGCAGCCTTCTAGGTGGGAATGAGCAGTTCTTC
CASSLLGGNEQFF
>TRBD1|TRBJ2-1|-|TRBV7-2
TGTGCCAGCTCGCTCGGGGACAGGGAACATGAGCAGTTCTTC
CASSLGDREHEQFF